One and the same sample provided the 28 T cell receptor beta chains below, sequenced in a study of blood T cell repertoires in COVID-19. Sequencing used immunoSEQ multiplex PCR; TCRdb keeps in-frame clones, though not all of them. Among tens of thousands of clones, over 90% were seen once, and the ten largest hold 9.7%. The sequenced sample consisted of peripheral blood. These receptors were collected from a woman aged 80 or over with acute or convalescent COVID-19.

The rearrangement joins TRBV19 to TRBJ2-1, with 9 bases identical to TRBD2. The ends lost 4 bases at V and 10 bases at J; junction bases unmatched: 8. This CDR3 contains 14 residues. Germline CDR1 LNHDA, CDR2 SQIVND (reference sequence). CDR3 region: CASSTLAGIAEQFF. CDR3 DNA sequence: TGTGCCAGTAGTACGCTAGCGGGAATTGCCGAGCAGTTCTTC.

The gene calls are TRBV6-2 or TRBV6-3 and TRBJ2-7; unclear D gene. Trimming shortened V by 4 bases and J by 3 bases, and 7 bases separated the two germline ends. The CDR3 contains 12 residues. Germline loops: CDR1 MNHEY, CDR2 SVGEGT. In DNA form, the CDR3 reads TGTGCCAGCAGTTTTTCATTCTACGAGCAGTACTTC. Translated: CASSFSFYEQYF.

DNA for the CDR3: TGCAGCGTTGAAGAGGGAGGAGGCTACACCTTC. Translation: CSVEEGGGYTF. V gene TRBV29-1 combines with J gene TRBJ1-2; D gene unclear. CDR3 length equals 11 residues. Germline CDR1 is SQVTM and CDR2 is ANQGSEA. The V and J ends lost 0 bases and 8 bases respectively, with 7 bases between them. Combining the CDR3 with reference TRBV29-1 and TRBJ1-2 gives the whole variable domain SAVISQKPSRDICQRGTSLTIQCQVDSQVTMMFWYRQQPGQSLTLIATANQGSEATYESGFVIDKFPISRPNLTFSTLTVSNMSPEDSSIYLCSVEEGGGYTFGSGTRLTVV.

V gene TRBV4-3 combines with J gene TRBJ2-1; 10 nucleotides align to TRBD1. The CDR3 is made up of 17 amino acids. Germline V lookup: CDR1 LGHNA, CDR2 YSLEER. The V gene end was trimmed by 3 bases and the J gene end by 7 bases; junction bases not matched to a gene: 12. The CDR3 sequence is CASSHVAGQGPENEQFF. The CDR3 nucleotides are TGCGCCAGCAGCCATGTAGCGGGACAGGGGCCCGAAAATGAGCAGTTCTTC.

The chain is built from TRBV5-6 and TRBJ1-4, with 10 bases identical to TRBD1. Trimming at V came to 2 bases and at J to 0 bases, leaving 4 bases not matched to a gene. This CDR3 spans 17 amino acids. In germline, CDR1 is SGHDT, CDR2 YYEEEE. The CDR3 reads CASSFRQGAATNEKLFF. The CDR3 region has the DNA TGTGCCAGCAGCTTCCGACAGGGGGCTGCAACTAATGAAAAACTGTTTTTT.

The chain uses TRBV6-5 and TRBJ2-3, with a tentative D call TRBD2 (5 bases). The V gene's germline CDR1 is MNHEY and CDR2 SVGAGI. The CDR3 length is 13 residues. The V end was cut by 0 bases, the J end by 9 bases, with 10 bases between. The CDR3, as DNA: TGTGCCAGCAGTTACTCTGGAGGCGGCACGCAGTATTTT. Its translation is CASSYSGGGTQYF.

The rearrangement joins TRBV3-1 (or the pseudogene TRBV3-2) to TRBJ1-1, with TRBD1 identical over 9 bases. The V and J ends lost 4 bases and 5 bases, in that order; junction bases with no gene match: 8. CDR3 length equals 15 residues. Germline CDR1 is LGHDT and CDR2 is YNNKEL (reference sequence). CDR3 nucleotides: TGTGCCAGCAGCCGCCCACAGGGGGCGGGAACTGAAGCTTTCTTT. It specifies CASSRPQGAGTEAFF.

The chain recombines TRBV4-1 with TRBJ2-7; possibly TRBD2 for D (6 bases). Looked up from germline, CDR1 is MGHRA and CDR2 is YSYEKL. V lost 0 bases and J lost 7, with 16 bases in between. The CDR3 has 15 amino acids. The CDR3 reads CASSQESRAGGEQYF. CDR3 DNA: TGCGCCAGCAGCCAAGAGTCCAGGGCTGGGGGGGAGCAGTACTTC.

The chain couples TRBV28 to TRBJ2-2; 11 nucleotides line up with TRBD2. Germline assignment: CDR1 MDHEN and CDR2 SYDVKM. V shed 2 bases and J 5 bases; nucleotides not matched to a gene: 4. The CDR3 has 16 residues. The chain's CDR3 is CASSLAASGRTGELFF. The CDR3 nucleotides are TGTGCCAGCAGTTTAGCGGCTAGCGGGAGGACCGGGGAGCTGTTTTTT.

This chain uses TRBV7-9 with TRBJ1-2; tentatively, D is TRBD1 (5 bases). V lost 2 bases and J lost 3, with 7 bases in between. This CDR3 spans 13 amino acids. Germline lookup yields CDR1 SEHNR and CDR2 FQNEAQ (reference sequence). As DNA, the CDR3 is TGTGCCAGCAGCTTACAGGGTTACTATGGCTACACCTTC. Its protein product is CASSLQGYYGYTF.

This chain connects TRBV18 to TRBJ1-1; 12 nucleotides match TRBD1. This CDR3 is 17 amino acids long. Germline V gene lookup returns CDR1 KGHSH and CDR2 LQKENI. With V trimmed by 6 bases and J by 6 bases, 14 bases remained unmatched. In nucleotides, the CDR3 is TGTGCCAGCTCCCCGGGACAGGGGGCCCGGATTGTGTCTGAAGCTTTCTTT. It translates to CASSPGQGARIVSEAFF.

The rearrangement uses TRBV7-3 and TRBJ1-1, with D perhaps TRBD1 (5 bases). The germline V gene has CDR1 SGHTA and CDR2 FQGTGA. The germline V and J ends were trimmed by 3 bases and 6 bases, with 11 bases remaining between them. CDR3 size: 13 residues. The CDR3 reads CASSFTSGAEAFF. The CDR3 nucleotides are TGTGCCAGCAGCTTCACCTCGGGGGCTGAAGCTTTCTTT.

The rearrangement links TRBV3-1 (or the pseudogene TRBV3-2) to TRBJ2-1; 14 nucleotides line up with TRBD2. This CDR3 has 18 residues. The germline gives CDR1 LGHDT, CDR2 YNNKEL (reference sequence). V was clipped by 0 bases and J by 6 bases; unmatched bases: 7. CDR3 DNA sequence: TGTGCCAGCAGCCAAGAGGTCCCGGGACTAGCGGGAGTCAATGAGCAGTTCTTC. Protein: CASSQEVPGLAGVNEQFF.

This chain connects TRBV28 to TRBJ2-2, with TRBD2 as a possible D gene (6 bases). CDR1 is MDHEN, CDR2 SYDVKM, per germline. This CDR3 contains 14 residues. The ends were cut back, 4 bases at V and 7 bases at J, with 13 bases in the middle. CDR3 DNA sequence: TGTGCCAGCAGTTCCGGGAGTAGGGTCGGGGAGCTGTTTTTT. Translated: CASSSGSRVGELFF.

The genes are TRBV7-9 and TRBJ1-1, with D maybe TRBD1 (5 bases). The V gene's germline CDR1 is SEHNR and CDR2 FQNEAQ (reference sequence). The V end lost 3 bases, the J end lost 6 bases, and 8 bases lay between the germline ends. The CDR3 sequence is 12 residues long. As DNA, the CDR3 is TGTGCCAGCAGCTTGCAGGGATCTGAAGCTTTCTTT. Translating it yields CASSLQGSEAFF.

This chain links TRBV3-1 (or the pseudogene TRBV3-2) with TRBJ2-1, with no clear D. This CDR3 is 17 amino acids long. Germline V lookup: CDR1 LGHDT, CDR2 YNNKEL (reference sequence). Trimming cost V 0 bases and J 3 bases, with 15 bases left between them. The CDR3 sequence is CASSQDPLASLYNEQFF. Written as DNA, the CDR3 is TGTGCCAGCAGCCAAGACCCGCTCGCGTCCCTCTACAATGAGCAGTTCTTC.

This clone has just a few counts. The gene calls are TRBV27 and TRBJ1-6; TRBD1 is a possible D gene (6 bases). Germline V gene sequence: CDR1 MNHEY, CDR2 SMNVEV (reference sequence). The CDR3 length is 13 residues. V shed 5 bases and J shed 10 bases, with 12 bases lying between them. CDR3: CASSQGIGSPLHF. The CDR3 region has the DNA TGTGCCAGCAGTCAGGGGATAGGCTCACCCCTCCACTTT.

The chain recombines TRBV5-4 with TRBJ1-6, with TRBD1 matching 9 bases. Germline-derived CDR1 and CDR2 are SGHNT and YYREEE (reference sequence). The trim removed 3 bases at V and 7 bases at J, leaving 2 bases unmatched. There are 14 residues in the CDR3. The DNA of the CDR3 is TGTGCCAGCAGCTGGACAGGGGTAAATTCACCCCTCCACTTT. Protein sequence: CASSWTGVNSPLHF.

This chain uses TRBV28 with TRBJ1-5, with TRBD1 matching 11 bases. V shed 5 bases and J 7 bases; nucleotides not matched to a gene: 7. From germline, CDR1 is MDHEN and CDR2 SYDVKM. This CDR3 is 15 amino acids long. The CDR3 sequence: CASSKQGTGGQPQHF. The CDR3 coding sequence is TGTGCCAGCAGTAAACAAGGGACAGGGGGACAGCCCCAGCATTTT.

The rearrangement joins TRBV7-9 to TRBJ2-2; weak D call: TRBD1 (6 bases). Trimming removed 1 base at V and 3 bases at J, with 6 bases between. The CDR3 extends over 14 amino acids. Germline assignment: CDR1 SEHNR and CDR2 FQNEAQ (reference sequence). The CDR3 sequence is CASSLGTDTGELFF. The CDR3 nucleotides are TGTGCCAGCAGCTTAGGGACAGACACCGGGGAGCTGTTTTTT.

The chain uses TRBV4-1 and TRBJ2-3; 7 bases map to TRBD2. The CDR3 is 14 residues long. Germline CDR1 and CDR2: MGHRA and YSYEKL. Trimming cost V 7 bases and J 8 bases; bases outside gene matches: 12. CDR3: CASTPLGRSGTQYF. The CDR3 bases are TGCGCCAGCACCCCTCTCGGGAGGTCGGGTACGCAGTATTTT.

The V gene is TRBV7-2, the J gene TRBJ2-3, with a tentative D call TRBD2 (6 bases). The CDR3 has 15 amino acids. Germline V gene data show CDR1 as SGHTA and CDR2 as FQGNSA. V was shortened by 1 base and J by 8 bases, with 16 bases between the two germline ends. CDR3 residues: CASSLDRGFGGTQYF. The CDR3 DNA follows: TGTGCCAGCAGCTTAGATAGGGGATTCGGGGGTACGCAGTATTTT.

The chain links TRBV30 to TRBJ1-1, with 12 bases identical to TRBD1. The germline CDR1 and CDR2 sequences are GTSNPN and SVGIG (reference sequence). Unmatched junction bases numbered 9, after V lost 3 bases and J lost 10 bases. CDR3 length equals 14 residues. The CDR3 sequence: CAWSMGQGASVAFF. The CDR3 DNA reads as TGTGCCTGGAGCATGGGACAGGGGGCATCGGTAGCTTTCTTT.

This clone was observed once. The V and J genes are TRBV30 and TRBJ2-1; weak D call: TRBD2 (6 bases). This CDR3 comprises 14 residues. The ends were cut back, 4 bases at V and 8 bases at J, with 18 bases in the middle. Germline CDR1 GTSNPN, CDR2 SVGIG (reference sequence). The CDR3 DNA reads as TGTGCCTGGACCCGGACCTTGGGAGGCCATGAGCAGTTCTTC. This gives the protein CAWTRTLGGHEQFF.

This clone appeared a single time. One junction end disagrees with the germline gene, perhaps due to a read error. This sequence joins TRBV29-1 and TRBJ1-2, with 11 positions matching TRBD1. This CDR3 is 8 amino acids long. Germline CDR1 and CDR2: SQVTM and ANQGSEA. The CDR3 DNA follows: TGCAGCCTGGACAGGGGGCCCTTC. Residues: CSLDRGPF.

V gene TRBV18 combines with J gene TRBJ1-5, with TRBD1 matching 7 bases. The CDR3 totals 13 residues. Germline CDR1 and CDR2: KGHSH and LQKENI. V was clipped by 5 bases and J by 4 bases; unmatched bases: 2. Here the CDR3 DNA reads TGTGCCAGCTCAAGGGGGCGAAATCAGCCCCAGCATTTT. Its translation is CASSRGRNQPQHF.

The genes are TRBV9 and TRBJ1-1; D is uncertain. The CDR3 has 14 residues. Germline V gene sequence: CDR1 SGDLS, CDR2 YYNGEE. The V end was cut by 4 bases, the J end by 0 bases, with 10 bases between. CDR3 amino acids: CASSPGLMNTEAFF. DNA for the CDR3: TGTGCCAGCAGCCCTGGACTGATGAACACTGAAGCTTTCTTT.

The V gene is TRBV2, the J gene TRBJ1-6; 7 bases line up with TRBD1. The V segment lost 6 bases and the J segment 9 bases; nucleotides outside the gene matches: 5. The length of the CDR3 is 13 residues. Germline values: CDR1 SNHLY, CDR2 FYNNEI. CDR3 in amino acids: CASRGTVGSPLHF. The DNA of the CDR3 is TGTGCCAGCAGGGGGACAGTAGGTTCACCCCTCCACTTT.